Shown below are 30 T cell receptor beta chains from a single sample sequenced in a study of blood T cell repertoires in COVID-19. TCRdb's table, derived via immunoSEQ multiplex PCR, lists solely in-frame clones and lacks some. The sample lists roughly 250,000 clones; 90% to 95% were seen once. The sequencing sample was made of PBMCs or T cells enriched from blood (not recorded which). These receptors came from a woman aged 18 to 35 who had recovered from COVID-19.

The rearrangement uses TRBV7-9 and TRBJ2-7; D is possibly TRBD2 (7 bases). The V and J ends lost 7 bases and 5 bases respectively, with 18 bases between them. The CDR3 is 14 residues long. Per germline, CDR1 SEHNR and CDR2 FQNEAQ (reference sequence). CDR3 amino acids: CASTRGGGRDEQYF. CDR3 nucleotides: TGTGCCAGCACGCGGGGAGGGGGGCGCGACGAGCAGTACTTC.

The gene calls are TRBV6-5 and TRBJ1-1, with 7 bases fitting TRBD1. The J segment lost 5 bases and the V segment lost 6 bases, leaving 6 bases of the junction unmatched. The CDR3 consists of 13 residues. CDR1 MNHEY and CDR2 SVGAGI come from the germline V gene. In DNA, the CDR3 is TGTGCCAGCAGCCGGAACAGGGGAACTGAAGCTTTCTTT. Translated: CASSRNRGTEAFF.

V gene TRBV6-1 combines with J gene TRBJ2-1, with D uncertain. The CDR3 has 13 residues. V lost 2 bases and J 4 bases, leaving 6 bases between the germline ends. Per germline, CDR1 MNHNS and CDR2 SASEGT. For the CDR3, the DNA is TGTGCCAGCAGTGAAATGAGTTACAATGAGCAGTTCTTC. Translating gives CASSEMSYNEQFF.

The J gene is TRBJ1-2, the V gene TRBV29-1, with a weak D call TRBD1 (6 bases). The CDR3 sequence is 12 residues long. The germline CDR1 and CDR2 sequences are SQVTM and ANQGSEA. With 5 bases removed from V and 2 bases from J, the gap between germline ends came to 9 bases. The CDR3 coding sequence is TGCAGCGTTCAAGGACAGAACTATGGCTACACCTTC. Residues: CSVQGQNYGYTF.

The chain is built from TRBV9 and TRBJ2-2; 8 positions agree with TRBD1. CDR1 SGDLS and CDR2 YYNGEE come from the germline V gene. The junction had 9 bases not matched to a gene; V was cut back by 4 bases and J by 4 bases. The CDR3 spans 16 residues. The CDR3 region has the DNA TGTGCCAGCAGCCCCAGCCGGACAGGGCGCACCGGGGAGCTGTTTTTT. Its protein product is CASSPSRTGRTGELFF.

This clone came up once. The J gene is TRBJ2-7, the V gene TRBV6-5, with a weak D call TRBD2 (5 bases). Deletions cut 2 bases from V and 2 bases from J, with 10 bases between. The CDR3 sequence is 14 residues long. The germline CDR1 and CDR2 sequences are MNHEY and SVGAGI. The CDR3 loop reads CASSYGSGAYEQYF. Here the CDR3 DNA reads TGTGCCAGCAGTTACGGAAGCGGTGCCTACGAGCAGTACTTC.

The CDR3 spells CASSPGSYNEQFF. CDR3 bases: TGTGCCAGCAGCCCCGGGTCCTACAATGAGCAGTTCTTC. The chain has TRBV5-6 and TRBJ2-1; D gene ambiguous. Germline V gives CDR1 SGHDT, CDR2 YYEEEE. The V end was cut by 4 bases, the J end by 1 base, with 6 bases between. The CDR3 runs 13 residues. The entire variable domain, with the rest obtained from reference TRBV5-6 and TRBJ2-1, is as follows: DAGVTQSPTHLIKTRGQQVTLRCSPKSGHDTVSWYQQALGQGPQFIFQYYEEEERQRGNFPDRFSGHQFPNYSSELNVNALLLGDSALYLCASSPGSYNEQFFGPGTRLTVL.

V is TRBV27 and J is TRBJ1-1, with 7 bases aligning to TRBD1. Germline-derived CDR1 and CDR2 are MNHEY and SMNVEV (reference sequence). The V segment lost 2 bases and the J segment 6 bases; nucleotides outside the gene matches: 12. The CDR3 extends over 16 amino acids. The CDR3 reads CASSLAGQVRAAEAFF. The DNA of the CDR3 is TGTGCCAGCAGTTTAGCCGGACAGGTTCGGGCTGCTGAAGCTTTCTTT.

CDR3 DNA: TGTGCCAGCAGCTTAGCTTTGAGACAGCCCGGCCAGGGGAGAAATAATTCACCCCTCCACTTT. Translating it yields CASSLALRQPGQGRNNSPLHF. This sequence joins TRBV7-8 and TRBJ1-6, with TRBD1 as a possible D gene (6 bases). Trimming cost V 0 bases and J 5 bases, with 26 bases left between them. Germline V gene sequence: CDR1 SGHVS, CDR2 FQNEAQ. This CDR3 has 21 residues.

The chain combines TRBV28 with TRBJ2-6, with 7 bases lining up with TRBD1. The J segment lost 2 bases and the V segment lost 7 bases, leaving 5 bases of the junction unmatched. CDR1 is MDHEN and CDR2 is SYDVKM in the germline V gene. The CDR3 runs 15 residues. The CDR3 coding sequence is TGTGCCAGCACTATAGACAGGGCTGGGGCCAACGTCCTGACTTTC. Protein product: CASTIDRAGANVLTF.

The sample holds one count of this clone. The V call is TRBV12-3 or TRBV12-4, the J call TRBJ1-1; D remains ambiguous. CDR3 length equals 13 residues. V lost 3 bases, J lost 6 bases, and 11 bases lay in between. CDR3 nucleotide sequence: TGTGCCAGCAGTTTCTCACTACTCCCTGAAGCTTTCTTT. Translating gives CASSFSLLPEAFF.

This sequence joins TRBV27 and TRBJ1-1; 9 bases fit TRBD1. Unmatched junction bases numbered 15, after V lost 6 bases and J lost 1 base. CDR3 length: 18 amino acids. Germline CDR1 and CDR2: MNHEY and SMNVEV (reference sequence). CDR3 nucleotides: TGTGCCAGCAGCCGCAACACCCTCAGGACAGGGGCGAACACTGAAGCTTTCTTT. Protein sequence: CASSRNTLRTGANTEAFF.

The gene calls are TRBV5-6 and TRBJ1-1; D gene uncertain. V was clipped by 4 bases and J by 8 bases, with 15 bases between them. The CDR3 sequence is 13 residues long. Germline V CDR1 and CDR2: SGHDT, YYEEEE. The CDR3 region has the DNA TGTGCCAGCAGCCTAACTTTTCCGGGAGAAGCTTTCTTT. Protein product: CASSLTFPGEAFF.

The V and J genes are TRBV6-1 and TRBJ2-2; perhaps TRBD1 as D (6 bases). This CDR3 spans 15 amino acids. CDR1 MNHNS and CDR2 SASEGT come from the germline V gene. The V end lost 3 bases, the J end lost 7 bases, and 15 bases lay between the germline ends. The CDR3 is CASSDPGTRGGELFF. CDR3 bases: TGTGCCAGCAGTGACCCCGGGACAAGGGGCGGGGAGCTGTTTTTT.

The V gene is TRBV4-1, the J gene TRBJ2-7; D unresolved. V lost 0 bases and J 7 bases, leaving 19 bases between the germline ends. CDR3 size: 16 residues. The germline gives CDR1 MGHRA, CDR2 YSYEKL. CDR3: CASSQESGGIEREQYF. The DNA for the CDR3 is TGCGCCAGCAGCCAAGAGAGTGGCGGTATAGAAAGGGAGCAGTACTTC.

The V call is TRBV27, the J call TRBJ2-7, with D perhaps TRBD2 (6 bases). CDR3 length equals 12 residues. CDR1 is MNHEY, CDR2 SMNVEV, per germline (reference sequence). The V and J ends lost 6 bases and 0 bases respectively, with 6 bases between them. Here the CDR3 reads CASRGGSYEQYF. Written as DNA, the CDR3 is TGTGCCAGCAGGGGGGGCTCCTACGAGCAGTACTTC.

The rearrangement uses TRBV19 and TRBJ1-6; no clear D gene. The CDR3 has 15 residues. The germline CDR1 and CDR2 sequences are LNHDA and SQIVND (reference sequence). V shed 3 bases and J shed 8 bases, with 14 bases lying between them. The CDR3 sequence is CASSMLRGPDSPLHF. The CDR3 DNA is TGTGCCAGTAGTATGCTTCGGGGTCCGGATTCACCCCTCCACTTT.

This chain joins TRBV9 and TRBJ2-7; TRBD2 matches at 11 bases. Trimming took 0 bases from V and 2 from J; bases not matched to a gene: 1. The CDR3 runs 15 residues. Germline V gene sequence: CDR1 SGDLS, CDR2 YYNGEE. The CDR3 bases are TGTGCCAGCAGCGTAGCGACTAGCGGGGCCTACGAGCAGTACTTC. Its translation: CASSVATSGAYEQYF.

The genes are TRBV6-5 and TRBJ1-2, with a tentative D call TRBD1 (5 bases). The CDR3 contains 13 residues. Deletions cut 7 bases from V and 4 bases from J, with 13 bases between. CDR1 is MNHEY and CDR2 is SVGAGI in the germline V gene. CDR3 nucleotides: TGTGCCAGCACTCGCGGGGCTGGCTATGGCTACACCTTC. Translating gives CASTRGAGYGYTF.

The genes are TRBV5-8 and TRBJ1-2, with TRBD1 matching over 7 bases. This CDR3 is built from 13 residues. V trimming: 4 bases; J trimming: 3 bases; junction bases outside the gene matches: 3. Germline V lookup: CDR1 SGHTS, CDR2 YDEGEE. CDR3 sequence reads: CASSPDRDYGYTF. The CDR3 bases are TGTGCCAGCAGCCCCGACAGGGACTATGGCTACACCTTC.

The rearrangement uses TRBV6-1 and TRBJ2-7, with a possible D match to TRBD1 (5 bases). Trimming removed 3 bases from V and 2 bases from J, with 8 bases in between. This CDR3 region has 13 residues. Germline lookup yields CDR1 MNHNS and CDR2 SASEGT. The CDR3 DNA reads TGTGCCAGCAGTGAGGGGCCTACCTACGAGCAGTACTTC. Translated, it gives CASSEGPTYEQYF.

This chain links TRBV27 with TRBJ1-1; the match to TRBD1 covers 7 bases. The length of the CDR3 is 14 residues. V shed 0 bases and J 5 bases; nucleotides not matched to a gene: 3. Germline CDR1 reads MNHEY; CDR2 reads SMNVEV (reference sequence). The CDR3 DNA reads as TGTGCCAGCAGTTTATCGACAGGGCGAACTGAAGCTTTCTTT. Translating gives CASSLSTGRTEAFF.

This chain links TRBV9 with TRBJ2-2, with 7 bases that match TRBD2. The CDR3 spans 15 residues. Germline V gene lookup returns CDR1 SGDLS and CDR2 YYNGEE. V trimming: 5 bases; J trimming: 3 bases; junction bases outside the gene matches: 7. The CDR3: CASRLADWDTGELFF. CDR3 sequence (DNA): TGTGCCAGCAGGCTAGCGGACTGGGACACCGGGGAGCTGTTTTTT.

The chain employs TRBV28 and TRBJ2-1; 7 positions match TRBD2. Per the germline V gene, CDR1 is MDHEN and CDR2 is SYDVKM. This CDR3 comprises 15 residues. V was clipped by 3 bases and J by 5 bases; unmatched bases: 7. The DNA for the CDR3 is TGTGCCAGCAGTTTCTTATCGGGAGGTCACAATGAGCAGTTCTTC. Residues: CASSFLSGGHNEQFF.

This clone was seen many times. This chain uses TRBV6-1 with TRBJ2-7, with TRBD2 matching 8 bases. This CDR3 is built from 16 residues. J lost 7 bases, V lost 0 bases, and 11 bases had no gene match. Per germline, CDR1 MNHNS and CDR2 SASEGT. CDR3 loop: CASSEAGGSRGEEQYF. The DNA for the CDR3 is TGTGCCAGCAGTGAAGCGGGCGGGTCGCGGGGGGAGGAGCAGTACTTC.

This clone was observed a single time. The V call is TRBV6-5, the J call TRBJ1-2, with TRBD1 identical over 9 bases. This CDR3 region has 16 residues. The germline V gene has CDR1 MNHEY and CDR2 SVGAGI. V shed 1 base, J shed 1 base, and the junction held 4 bases outside the gene matches. DNA for the CDR3: TGTGCCAGCAGTTACTTTGGACAGGGGATTAACTATGGCTACACCTTC. As protein: CASSYFGQGINYGYTF.

The V gene is TRBV28, the J gene TRBJ1-2; perhaps TRBD1 as D (5 bases). V lost 5 bases, J lost 5 bases, and 9 bases lay in between. CDR1 and CDR2 from the germline V gene are MDHEN and SYDVKM. The CDR3 sequence is 12 residues long. The CDR3 is CASSVRDYGYTF. The CDR3 DNA reads as TGTGCCAGCAGTGTCAGGGATTATGGCTACACCTTC.

The chain is built from TRBV3-1 (or the pseudogene TRBV3-2) and TRBJ1-4; no clear D. Germline V CDR1 and CDR2: LGHDT, YNNKEL (reference sequence). This CDR3 region has 14 residues. Trimming shortened V by 1 base and J by 8 bases, and 11 bases separated the two germline ends. The CDR3 protein is CASSQAGLSEKLFF. As DNA, the CDR3 is TGTGCCAGCAGCCAAGCGGGGTTGAGCGAAAAACTGTTTTTT.

The rearrangement links TRBV4-1 to TRBJ2-1; D may be TRBD1 (6 bases). The V end lost 5 bases, the J end lost 5 bases, and 13 bases lay between the germline ends. Germline CDR1 reads MGHRA; CDR2 reads YSYEKL. The CDR3 is made up of 14 amino acids. CDR3 bases: TGCGCCAGCAGCGACCGGGACAACAACAATGAGCAGTTCTTC. Translated, it gives CASSDRDNNNEQFF.

The chain carries TRBV12-5 and TRBJ1-2; no clear D. V was trimmed by 4 bases and J by 5 bases, leaving 11 bases between them. In germline, CDR1 is LGHNT, CDR2 FRNRAP. The CDR3 consists of 13 residues. The CDR3 region is CASGSYRVYGYTF. In nucleotides, the CDR3 is TGTGCTAGTGGTTCCTACCGGGTTTATGGCTACACCTTC. The whole variable domain, remainder taken from reference TRBV12-5 and TRBJ1-2, is DARVTQTPRHKVTEMGQEVTMRCQPILGHNTVFWYRQTMMQGLELLAYFRNRAPLDDSGMPKDRFSAEMPDATLATLKIQPSEPRDSAVYFCASGSYRVYGYTFGSGTRLTVV.